The rows below give T cell receptor beta chains drawn from one sample of a study of blood T cell repertoires in COVID-19. Assay: immunoSEQ multiplex PCR; the TCRdb copy retains only in-frame clones and omits some. Found here are some 340,000 clones, 85% of them singletons; the top ten hold roughly 3.6%. The material sequenced was peripheral blood. The receptors shown here come from a woman aged 18 to 35 with acute or convalescent COVID-19. CDR3s include the opening cysteine and the closing phenylalanine or tryptophan. A D gene is named only where the DNA matches it firmly. Not every row has a clone size; where given, it reads once, few, many or a size class.

j_gene | abundance | d_gene | v_gene | CDR3aa | CDR3nt
TRBJ1-5 | . | TRBD1 | TRBV28 | CASSLFTGTVDSNQPQHF | TGTGCCAGCAGTTTATTCACCGGGACAGTCGATAGCAATCAGCCCCAGCATTTT
TRBJ1-5 | . | TRBD1 | TRBV6-5 | CASSTKTGPNQPQHF | TGTGCCAGCAGTACAAAGACAGGGCCCAATCAGCCCCAGCATTTT
TRBJ2-1 | . | TRBD2 | TRBV30 | CAWAFGLAAGEQFF | TGTGCCTGGGCCTTTGGACTAGCGGCGGGTGAGCAGTTCTTC
TRBJ2-3 | . | TRBD1 | TRBV24-1 | CATSDSRTGGMDTQYF | TGTGCCACCAGTGATTCGAGAACAGGGGGCATGGATACGCAGTATTTT
TRBJ2-7 | . | TRBD2 | TRBV5-1 | CASSSDKGRLAGVYEQYF | TGCGCCAGCAGCTCGGACAAAGGGAGACTAGCGGGAGTCTACGAGCAGTACTTC
TRBJ2-5 | . | TRBD2 | TRBV9 | CASSSTGLAGVETQYF | TGTGCCAGCAGCTCCACTGGACTAGCGGGGGTAGAGACCCAGTACTTC
TRBJ1-5 | . | . | TRBV27 | CASSPAGTGQPQHF | TGTGCCAGCAGTCCGGCAGGTACCGGTCAGCCCCAGCATTTT
TRBJ2-4 | . | . | TRBV6-2/TRBV6-3 | CASSYMAKNIQYF | TGTGCCAGCAGCTATATGGCCAAAAACATTCAGTACTTC
TRBJ1-6 | . | TRBD1 | TRBV19 | CASSTHQTGSDSPLHF | TGTGCCAGTAGTACCCATCAGACAGGGTCCGATTCACCCCTCCACTTT
TRBJ2-3 | . | . | TRBV13 | CASSLRGTEADTQYF | TGTGCCAGCAGCTTAAGGGGCACAGAGGCAGATACGCAGTATTTT
TRBJ1-2 | . | TRBD1 | TRBV10-3 | CAIRKDRGLIRGYTF | TGTGCCATCAGGAAAGACAGGGGGCTTATACGGGGCTACACCTTC
TRBJ2-3 | . | TRBD2 | TRBV7-9 | CASSSPGLGPDTQYF | TGTGCCAGCAGCTCGCCGGGACTAGGGCCGGATACGCAGTATTTT
TRBJ1-1 | . | . | TRBV6-5 | CASTPDRNTEAFF | TGTGCCAGCACCCCGGACAGGAACACTGAAGCTTTCTTT
TRBJ1-4 | . | . | TRBV6-1 | CASSEGQVGYNEKLFF | TGTGCCAGCAGTGAAGGCCAGGTTGGGTATAATGAAAAACTGTTTTTT
TRBJ2-7 | . | . | TRBV2 | CASSLAGPATYEQYF | TGTGCCAGCAGTTTGGCGGGACCCGCAACCTACGAGCAGTACTTC
TRBJ2-3 | . | . | TRBV9 | CASSVGARSTDTQYF | TGTGCCAGCAGCGTAGGGGCACGTAGCACAGATACGCAGTATTTT
TRBJ2-7 | once | TRBD1 | TRBV2 | CASSDSRQGNYEQYF | TGTGCCAGCAGTGATTCAAGACAGGGAAACTACGAGCAGTACTTC
TRBJ2-5 | . | TRBD2 | TRBV7-3 | CASSLRAGEGQETQYF | TGTGCCAGCAGCTTAAGGGCGGGAGAGGGCCAAGAGACCCAGTACTTC
TRBJ2-7 | once | TRBD1 | TRBV6-6 | CASCPGQGFSYEQYF | TGTGCCAGCTGTCCGGGACAGGGTTTCTCCTACGAGCAGTACTTC
TRBJ2-7 | . | TRBD2 | TRBV19 | CASSIESGRAYEQYF | TGTGCCAGTAGTATCGAAAGCGGGAGGGCCTACGAGCAGTACTTC
TRBJ1-2 | . | TRBD1 | TRBV29-1 | CSVVTGAATYGYTF | TGCAGCGTTGTAACAGGGGCAGCCACCTATGGCTACACCTTC
TRBJ2-5 | . | TRBD2 | TRBV9 | CASSVKREARQETQYF | TGTGCCAGCAGCGTGAAGCGGGAGGCCAGACAAGAGACCCAGTACTTC
TRBJ1-3 | . | TRBD1 | TRBV3-1/TRBV3-2 | CASSQGGQTSSGNTIYF | TGTGCCAGCAGCCAAGGGGGACAGACCAGCTCTGGAAACACCATATATTTT
TRBJ1-1 | . | TRBD1 | TRBV4-1 | CASSHTQGDTEAFF | TGCGCCAGCAGCCACACGCAGGGGGACACTGAAGCTTTCTTT
TRBJ1-6 | . | . | TRBV6-5 | CASITGLSYNSPLHF | TGTGCCAGCATTACGGGTCTTTCCTATAATTCACCCCTCCACTTT
TRBJ1-1 | . | . | TRBV2 | CASSEDGSTVTEAFF | TGTGCCAGCAGTGAAGACGGGAGTACGGTCACTGAAGCTTTCTTT
TRBJ2-5 | once | TRBD2 | TRBV28 | CASSLGRELETQYF | TGTGCCAGCAGTTTAGGGCGGGAGCTAGAGACCCAGTACTTC
TRBJ1-2 | . | TRBD1 | TRBV6-1 | CASSEARGLGDGYTF | TGTGCCAGCAGTGAAGCCAGGGGGCTAGGAGATGGCTACACCTTC
TRBJ2-5 | . | TRBD2 | TRBV9 | CASSGGLAGETQYF | TGTGCCAGCAGCGGCGGACTAGCTGGAGAGACCCAGTACTTC
TRBJ2-1 | . | TRBD2 | TRBV10-3 | CAISGTSGSSYNEQFF | TGTGCCATCAGTGGGACTAGCGGGAGCTCCTACAATGAGCAGTTCTTC
TRBJ2-7 | few | . | TRBV15 | CATSRAGAPYEQYF | TGTGCCACCAGCAGAGCAGGGGCCCCCTACGAGCAGTACTTC
TRBJ1-6 | . | TRBD1 | TRBV28 | CASRDRFSSYNSPLHF | TGTGCCAGCAGGGACAGGTTCAGCTCCTATAATTCACCCCTCCACTTT
TRBJ2-7 | few | TRBD1 | TRBV28 | CASSDRGPAYEQYF | TGTGCCAGCAGCGACAGGGGGCCCGCCTACGAGCAGTACTTC
TRBJ2-7 | few | TRBD2 | TRBV6-2/TRBV6-3 | CASSSQGLAGTSYEQYF | TGTGCCAGCAGTTCCCAGGGACTAGCGGGAACCTCCTACGAGCAGTACTTC
TRBJ2-7 | . | . | TRBV28 | CASSWRGGAAEQYF | TGTGCCAGCAGTTGGCGTGGGGGCGCGGCCGAGCAGTACTTC
TRBJ2-3 | . | . | TRBV12-3/TRBV12-4 | CASALRAGDTQYF | TGTGCCAGCGCCCTACGCGCGGGAGATACGCAGTATTTT
TRBJ2-5 | . | . | TRBV29-1 | CSVRSWGDEETQYF | TGCAGCGTCCGCTCATGGGGGGACGAAGAGACCCAGTACTTC
TRBJ1-4 | once | . | TRBV7-8 | CASSPEADEKLFF | TGTGCCAGCAGCCCCGAGGCCGATGAAAAACTGTTTTTT
TRBJ1-5 | . | . | TRBV6-6 | CASSYSRTENQPQHF | TGTGCCAGCAGTTACTCGAGAACGGAGAATCAGCCCCAGCATTTT
TRBJ1-4 | . | TRBD1 | TRBV9 | CASSPRRGTDNEKLFF | TGTGCCAGCAGCCCCCGCCGCGGGACAGATAATGAAAAACTGTTTTTT
TRBJ1-1 | . | . | TRBV3-1/TRBV3-2 | CASSLGPGGTEAFF | TGTGCCAGCAGCCTGGGACCGGGAGGCACTGAAGCTTTCTTT
TRBJ2-3 | . | . | TRBV5-1 | CASSPSTDTQYF | TGCGCCAGCAGTCCAAGCACAGATACGCAGTATTTT
TRBJ1-4 | . | . | TRBV5-1 | CASSLASSTNEKLFF | TGCGCCAGCAGCTTGGCGAGTTCAACTAATGAAAAACTGTTTTTT
TRBJ2-2 | . | TRBD2 | TRBV7-8 | CASSLGGDTGELFF | TGTGCCAGCAGCTTGGGGGGGGACACCGGGGAGCTGTTTTTT
TRBJ2-1 | . | . | TRBV5-1 | CASSLGSSDLYNEQFF | TGCGCCAGCAGCTTAGGTAGTAGCGACCTCTACAATGAGCAGTTCTTC
TRBJ2-1 | . | . | TRBV10-2 | CASSERGADYNEQFF | TGCGCCAGCAGTGAGCGGGGGGCGGACTACAATGAGCAGTTCTTC
TRBJ1-2 | . | . | TRBV3-1/TRBV3-2 | CASSQGSQNYGYTF | TGTGCCAGCAGCCAAGGTAGCCAGAACTATGGCTACACCTTC
TRBJ1-2 | . | TRBD1 | TRBV25-1 | CASSTWTGDNYGYTF | TGTGCCAGCAGTACATGGACAGGGGACAACTATGGCTACACCTTC
TRBJ1-5 | . | . | TRBV29-1 | CSVAGNSNQPQHF | TGCAGCGTTGCAGGGAACAGCAATCAGCCCCAGCATTTT
TRBJ1-3 | once | . | TRBV4-1 | CASSQWEEISSGNTIYF | TGCGCCAGCAGCCAATGGGAGGAAATAAGCTCTGGAAACACCATATATTTT
TRBJ1-1 | . | TRBD1 | TRBV9 | CASSSRQGLGTEAFF | TGTGCCAGCAGCTCCAGACAGGGTCTAGGCACTGAAGCTTTCTTT
TRBJ2-3 | . | TRBD2 | TRBV18 | CASSPREGTSGTDTQYF | TGTGCCAGCTCACCACGAGAGGGGACTAGCGGTACAGATACGCAGTATTTT
TRBJ1-1 | . | TRBD1 | TRBV9 | CASSGGTGDYDRNTEAFF | TGTGCCAGCAGCGGAGGGACAGGGGACTATGATCGGAACACTGAAGCTTTCTTT
TRBJ2-7 | . | TRBD2 | TRBV27 | CASSPPPARGRASEQYF | TGTGCCAGCAGTCCACCCCCCGCCCGCGGGAGGGCCTCCGAGCAGTACTTC